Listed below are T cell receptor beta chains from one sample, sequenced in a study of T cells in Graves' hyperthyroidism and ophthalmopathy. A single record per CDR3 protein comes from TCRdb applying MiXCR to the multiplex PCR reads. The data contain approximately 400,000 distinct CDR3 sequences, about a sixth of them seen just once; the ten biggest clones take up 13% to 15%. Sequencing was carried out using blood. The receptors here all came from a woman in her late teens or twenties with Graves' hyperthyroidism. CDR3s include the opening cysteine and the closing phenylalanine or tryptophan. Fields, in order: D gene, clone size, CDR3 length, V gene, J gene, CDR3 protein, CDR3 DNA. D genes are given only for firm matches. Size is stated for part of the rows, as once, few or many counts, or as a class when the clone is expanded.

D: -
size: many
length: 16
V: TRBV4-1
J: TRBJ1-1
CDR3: CASSQASGAWNTEAFF
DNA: TGCGCCAGCAGCCAGGCCTCGGGGGCTTGGAACACTGAAGCTTTCTTT

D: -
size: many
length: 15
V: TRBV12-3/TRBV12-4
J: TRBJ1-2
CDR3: CASRPGRQPNYGYTF
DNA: TGTGCCAGCAGGCCAGGTAGACAGCCTAACTATGGCTACACCTTC

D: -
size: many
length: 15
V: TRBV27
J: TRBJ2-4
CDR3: CASSPHSGQQNIQYF
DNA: TGTGCCAGCAGTCCGCACTCGGGACAACAAAACATTCAGTACTTC

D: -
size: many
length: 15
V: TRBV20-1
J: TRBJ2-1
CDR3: CSARGDGQGINEQFF
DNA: TGCAGTGCTAGAGGGGATGGGCAGGGGATCAATGAGCAGTTCTTC

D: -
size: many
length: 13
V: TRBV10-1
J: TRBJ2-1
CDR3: CASSEPGAGEQFF
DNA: TGCGCCAGCAGTGAGCCGGGGGCAGGTGAGCAGTTCTTC

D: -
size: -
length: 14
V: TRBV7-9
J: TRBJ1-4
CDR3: CASSLEGIGEKLFF
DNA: TGTGCCAGCAGCTTAGAGGGGATTGGTGAAAAACTGTTTTTT

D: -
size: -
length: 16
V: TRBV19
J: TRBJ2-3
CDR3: CASSPRGGVGTDTQYF
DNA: TGTGCCAGTAGTCCCCGTGGAGGGGTCGGCACAGATACGCAGTATTTT

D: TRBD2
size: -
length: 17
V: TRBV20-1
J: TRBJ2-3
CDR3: CSARGLAGLLSTDTQYF
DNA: TGCAGTGCTAGGGGACTAGCGGGACTTCTCTCCACAGATACGCAGTATTTT

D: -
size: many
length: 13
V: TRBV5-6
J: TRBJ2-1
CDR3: CASSLVLGGEQFF
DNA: TGTGCCAGCAGCTTGGTCCTGGGAGGAGAGCAGTTCTTC

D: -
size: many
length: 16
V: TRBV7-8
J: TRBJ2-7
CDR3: CASSGRDFRRIYEQYF
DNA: TGTGCCAGCAGCGGTAGGGATTTTCGGCGGATCTACGAGCAGTACTTC

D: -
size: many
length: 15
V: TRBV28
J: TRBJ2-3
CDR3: CASRDYGGSTDTQYF
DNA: TGTGCCAGCAGAGATTACGGCGGTAGCACAGATACGCAGTATTTT

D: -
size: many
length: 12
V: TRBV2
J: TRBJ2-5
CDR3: CATEQGEETQYF
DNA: TGTGCCACCGAACAAGGCGAGGAGACCCAGTACTTC

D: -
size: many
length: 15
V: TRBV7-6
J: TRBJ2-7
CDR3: CASSPSGATMGEQYF
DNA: TGTGCCAGCAGCCCATCAGGGGCCACTATGGGCGAGCAGTACTTC

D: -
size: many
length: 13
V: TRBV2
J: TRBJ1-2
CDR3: CATVRGPNYGYTF
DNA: TGTGCCACGGTCAGGGGACCCAACTATGGCTACACCTTC

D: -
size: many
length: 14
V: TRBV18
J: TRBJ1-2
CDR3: CASSPSGAGYGYTF
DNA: TGTGCCAGCTCACCATCGGGGGCCGGCTATGGCTACACCTTC

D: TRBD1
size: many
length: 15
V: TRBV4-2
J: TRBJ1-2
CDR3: CASSQQGAKGYGYTF
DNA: TGTGCCAGCAGCCAACAGGGGGCGAAAGGCTATGGCTACACCTTC

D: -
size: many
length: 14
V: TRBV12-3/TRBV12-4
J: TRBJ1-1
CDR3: CASSATGRNTEAFF
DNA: TGTGCCAGCAGCGCGACAGGCCGTAACACTGAAGCTTTCTTT

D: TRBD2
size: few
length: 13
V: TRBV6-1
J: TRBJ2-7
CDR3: CASKRGTSNEQYF
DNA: TGTGCCAGCAAGAGAGGGACTAGCAACGAGCAGTACTTC

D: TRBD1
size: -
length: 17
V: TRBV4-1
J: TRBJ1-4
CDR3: CASSQDPPRGVSEKLFF
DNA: TGCGCCAGCAGCCAAGACCCCCCCAGGGGGGTGTCGGAAAAACTGTTTTTT

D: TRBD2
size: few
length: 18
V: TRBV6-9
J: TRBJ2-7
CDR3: CASSGGTSGTPLSYEQYF
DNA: TGTGCCAGCAGTGGAGGGACTAGCGGGACACCCCTATCCTACGAGCAGTACTTC

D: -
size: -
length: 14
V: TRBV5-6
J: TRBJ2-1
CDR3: CASSASYSRNEQFF
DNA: TGTGCCAGCAGCGCGTCTTATAGTAGGAATGAGCAGTTCTTC

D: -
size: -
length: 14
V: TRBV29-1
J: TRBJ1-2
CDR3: CSVDPSGAGYGYTF
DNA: TGCAGCGTTGATCCCTCAGGGGCTGGTTATGGCTACACCTTC

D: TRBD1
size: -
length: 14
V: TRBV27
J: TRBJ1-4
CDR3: CASRGKTGVEKLFF
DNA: TGTGCCAGCAGGGGAAAGACAGGGGTTGAAAAACTGTTTTTT

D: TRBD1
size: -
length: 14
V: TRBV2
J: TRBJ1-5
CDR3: CASSDDRVNQPQHF
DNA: TGTGCCAGCAGTGACGACAGGGTCAATCAGCCCCAGCATTTT

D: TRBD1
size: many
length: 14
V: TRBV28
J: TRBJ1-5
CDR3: CASSHRGSNQPQHF
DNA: TGTGCCAGCAGCCACAGGGGGAGCAATCAGCCCCAGCATTTT

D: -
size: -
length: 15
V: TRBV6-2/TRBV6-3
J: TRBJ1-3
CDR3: CASSYSWRSGNTIYF
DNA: TGTGCCAGCAGTTACTCTTGGAGGTCCGGAAACACCATATATTTT

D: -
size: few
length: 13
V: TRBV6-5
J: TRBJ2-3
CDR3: CASSYPSSDTQYF
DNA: TGTGCCAGCAGTTACCCCTCGTCCGATACGCAGTATTTT

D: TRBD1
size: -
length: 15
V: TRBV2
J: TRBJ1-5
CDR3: CASSEYRTGHQPQHF
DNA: TGTGCCAGCAGTGAATATAGGACAGGGCATCAGCCCCAGCATTTT

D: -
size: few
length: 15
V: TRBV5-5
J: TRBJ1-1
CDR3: CASSLELGMNTEAFF
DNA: TGTGCCAGCAGCTTGGAGCTGGGGATGAACACTGAAGCTTTCTTT

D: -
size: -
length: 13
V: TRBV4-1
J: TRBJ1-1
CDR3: CASSPAVNTEAFF
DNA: TGCGCCAGCAGCCCGGCAGTAAACACTGAAGCTTTCTTT

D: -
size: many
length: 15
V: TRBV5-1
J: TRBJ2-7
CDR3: CASSRGTVSSYEQYF
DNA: TGCGCCAGCAGTAGAGGGACGGTCAGCTCCTACGAGCAGTACTTC

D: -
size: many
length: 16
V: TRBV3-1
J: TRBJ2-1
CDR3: CASSQEVGHVYNEQFF
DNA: TGTGCCAGCAGCCAAGAAGTGGGCCACGTCTACAATGAGCAGTTCTTC

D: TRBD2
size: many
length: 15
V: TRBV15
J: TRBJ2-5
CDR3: CATSRSLAGEETQYF
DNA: TGTGCCACCAGCAGAAGTTTAGCGGGGGAAGAGACCCAGTACTTC

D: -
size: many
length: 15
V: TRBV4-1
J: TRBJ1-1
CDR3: CASSQAFRDGTEAFF
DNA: TGCGCCAGCAGCCAAGCTTTCCGGGACGGCACTGAAGCTTTCTTT

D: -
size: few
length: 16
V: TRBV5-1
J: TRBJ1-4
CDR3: CASSPRQVRLNEKLFF
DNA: TGCGCCAGCAGCCCAAGACAGGTTCGGCTTAATGAAAAACTGTTTTTT

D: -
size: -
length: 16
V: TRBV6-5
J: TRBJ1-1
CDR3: CASSYGGQLMNTEAFF
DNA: TGTGCCAGCAGTTACGGAGGACAGCTTATGAACACTGAAGCTTTCTTT

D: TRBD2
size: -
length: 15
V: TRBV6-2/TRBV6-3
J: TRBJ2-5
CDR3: CAGSYSLAGQETQYF
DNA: TGTGCCGGCAGTTACTCCTTAGCGGGGCAAGAGACCCAGTACTTC

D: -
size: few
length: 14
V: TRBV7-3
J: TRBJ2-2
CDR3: CASSWDPNTGELFF
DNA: TGTGCCAGCAGCTGGGACCCGAACACCGGGGAGCTGTTTTTT

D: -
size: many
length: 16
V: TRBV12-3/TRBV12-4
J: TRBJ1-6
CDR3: CASTQTYGGYNSPLHF
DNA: TGTGCCAGCACCCAAACATACGGAGGGTATAATTCACCCCTCCACTTT

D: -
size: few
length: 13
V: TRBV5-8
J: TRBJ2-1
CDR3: CASTPGSYNEQFF
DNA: TGTGCCAGCACCCCGGGCTCCTACAATGAGCAGTTCTTC

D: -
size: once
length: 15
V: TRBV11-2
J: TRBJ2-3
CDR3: CASSQDASPPDTQYF
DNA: TGTGCCAGCAGCCAAGATGCCAGTCCCCCAGATACGCAGTATTTT